This TCR beta chain was captured by sequencing in a study of T cells in narcolepsy. Study as a whole: Donors had narcolepsy type 1 or type 2, or were healthy controls.

This CDR3 region has 16 residues. Trimming shortened V by 7 bases and J by 0 bases, and 16 bases separated the two germline ends. Germline V gene data show CDR1 as SNHLY and CDR2 as FYNNEI. Whole-study findings and limits: Comparing one patient's CSF and blood CD4+ clonotypes highlighted HCRT- and TRIB2-specific autoreactive clonotypes. In some patient and control memory CD4+ samples, autoreactive clones were absent. Autoreactive clonotypes reportedly recurred in blood of same and different patients, not controls.

A note on this clone: The antigen is undetermined.

Clones were sequenced by immunoSEQ multiplex PCR, and TCRdb holds only the in-frame ones, with some missing. The sample lists about 30,000 clones; around 81% were seen once. The sequence derives from a human donor with narcolepsy. The specimen sequenced was CD45RA- memory CD4+ T cells from PBMCs. V is TRBV2 and J is TRBJ1-3; perhaps TRBD1 as D (6 bases). The CDR3 nucleotides read TGTGCCAGCAAACCTGACAGGACCTTCTCTGGAAACACCATATATTTT. Translation gives CASKPDRTFSGNTIYF.